The present TCR beta chain was sequenced within a study of CD8 T cells in Susac syndrome. The authors reverse transcribed about 0.45 to 1 ug RNA with random hexamers. TCRdb fed the immunoSEQ multiplex PCR reads into MiXCR, producing one record per CDR3 protein. The data hold 120,000 to 150,000 distinct CDR3 sequences, with about 95% observed a single time. Sequencing targeted TCR beta in blood CD8+ and CD4+ T cells. The germline V and J ends were trimmed by 0 bases and 6 bases, with 14 bases remaining between them. The CDR3 totals 15 residues. Germline V gene lookup returns CDR1 LGHDT and CDR2 YNNKEL (reference sequence).

This clonotype was sampled from a human donor with multiple sclerosis. The specimen sequenced was CD4+ T cells from PBMCs. The chain uses TRBV3-1 and TRBJ1-2, with D possibly being TRBD1 (5 bases). The CDR3 is CASSQDKGLMNGYTF. In DNA form, the CDR3 reads TGTGCCAGCAGCCAAGATAAGGGGTTGATGAATGGCTACACCTTC.